A single sample gave rise to the 29 T cell receptor beta chains below, sequenced in a study of cytomegalovirus exposure and HLA in healthy donors (dated by TCRdb to 2016 to 2017). Library preparation employed the immunoSEQ multiplex PCR assay. Here the immuneACCESS table is served through TCRdb, limited to in-frame sequences with V and J called. Missing clones are a known gap in these copies; in checked studies unresolved V genes cover under half, and the rest lacks a known reason. The sample yields some 150,000 clones; 86% were counted once. The ten largest account for more than 20% of the sample. Sequenced: PBMCs. These receptors were collected from a man aged 18 to 35 in good health and CMV-seropositive.

The chain employs TRBV2 and TRBJ1-2, with a possible D match to TRBD1 (5 bases). The CDR3 covers 14 residues. Germline values: CDR1 SNHLY, CDR2 FYNNEI. Trimming took off 6 bases at V and 3 bases at J, with 14 bases between the two ends. CDR3 in amino acids: CASRQTGVDYGYTF. CDR3 nucleotide sequence: TGTGCCAGCAGACAGACGGGGGTAGACTATGGCTACACCTTC.

The chain employs TRBV5-1 and TRBJ2-1; 7 bases are a match to TRBD1. Germline CDR1 is SGHRS and CDR2 is YFSETQ. The junction had 12 bases not matched to a gene; V was cut back by 4 bases and J by 5 bases. CDR3 size: 16 residues. The CDR3 here is CASSAQGPGVDNEQFF. Here the CDR3 DNA reads TGCGCCAGCAGCGCACAGGGGCCCGGAGTTGACAATGAGCAGTTCTTC.

The J gene is TRBJ1-1, the V gene TRBV6-6, with TRBD1 matching 8 bases. The CDR3 covers 14 residues. Trimming at V came to 2 bases and at J to 4 bases, leaving 3 bases not matched to a gene. Germline V gene data show CDR1 as MNHNY and CDR2 as SVGAGI (reference sequence). Here the CDR3 reads CASSYGDRLTEAFF. CDR3 nucleotide sequence: TGTGCCAGCAGTTACGGGGACAGGCTCACTGAAGCTTTCTTT.

The chain recombines TRBV29-1 with TRBJ1-5, with a weak D call TRBD1 (5 bases). CDR1 is SQVTM, CDR2 ANQGSEA, per germline. Trimming pared 7 bases from V and 1 base from J, leaving 14 bases between. The CDR3 sequence is 14 residues long. CDR3 sequence: CSASGLGSNQPQHF. CDR3 nucleotide sequence: TGCAGCGCTTCAGGGTTAGGAAGCAATCAGCCCCAGCATTTT.

The V call is TRBV6-5, the J call TRBJ1-1; D unresolved. There are 15 residues in the CDR3. V was shortened by 2 bases and J by 0 bases, with 10 bases between the two germline ends. Looked up from germline, CDR1 is MNHEY and CDR2 is SVGAGI. CDR3 region: CASSYSAVMNTEAFF. The CDR3 bases are TGTGCCAGCAGTTACAGCGCAGTCATGAACACTGAAGCTTTCTTT.

V gene TRBV5-1 combines with J gene TRBJ2-2; D possibly corresponds to TRBD1 (5 bases). Deletions cut 4 bases from V and 8 bases from J, with 15 bases between. Germline assignment: CDR1 SGHRS and CDR2 YFSETQ. The CDR3 extends over 14 amino acids. This chain's CDR3 is CASSVRGGLGELFF. Written as DNA, the CDR3 is TGCGCCAGCAGCGTTAGGGGCGGCCTAGGGGAGCTGTTTTTT.

The V and J genes are TRBV25-1 and TRBJ1-4, with TRBD1 as a possible D gene (5 bases). Trimming pared 6 bases from V and 10 bases from J, leaving 12 bases between. Per the germline V gene, CDR1 is MGHDK and CDR2 is SYGVNS. CDR3 length equals 12 residues. The CDR3 reads CASRGAPAKLFF. As DNA, the CDR3 is TGTGCCAGCAGAGGGGCGCCGGCAAAACTGTTTTTT.

The V call is TRBV20-1, the J call TRBJ2-7; the D gene is possibly TRBD2 (6 bases). V was cut by 6 bases and J by 6 bases, with 9 bases left in between. The V gene's germline CDR1 is DFQATT and CDR2 SNEGSKA (reference sequence). The CDR3 is 10 amino acids. Here the CDR3 reads CSAGTAEQYF. The CDR3 DNA reads TGCAGTGCCGGGACTGCCGAGCAGTACTTC.

The rearrangement links TRBV29-1 to TRBJ2-1, with 7 nucleotides matching TRBD1. The CDR3 totals 14 residues. V shed 4 bases, J shed 0 bases, and the junction held 3 bases outside the gene matches. Per germline, CDR1 SQVTM and CDR2 ANQGSEA. Written as DNA, the CDR3 is TGCAGCGTTGGGACAGGCAACTCCTACAATGAGCAGTTCTTC. Translated: CSVGTGNSYNEQFF.

The chain is built from TRBV11-2 and TRBJ2-3; 7 bases fit TRBD2. This CDR3 region has 14 residues. Germline CDR1 and CDR2: SGHAT and FQNNGV. Trimming took 5 bases from V and 3 from J; bases not matched to a gene: 5. DNA for the CDR3: TGTGCCAGCAGCCCGCTCGGGGGGACAGATACGCAGTATTTT. Encoded protein: CASSPLGGTDTQYF.

This CDR3 reads CASSSFLVSGENIQYF. CDR3 bases: TGTGCCAGCAGCTCGTTCCTTGTCTCGGGGGAAAACATTCAGTACTTC. V is TRBV5-6 and J is TRBJ2-4, with D tentatively TRBD2 (6 bases). Germline V CDR1 and CDR2: SGHDT, YYEEEE. The CDR3 consists of 16 residues. V gave up 3 bases and J gave up 5 bases, with 18 bases separating them.

CDR3 DNA: TGTGCCAGCAGCCCCCGGGGCAGGGGGACCTACGAGCAGTACTTC. Protein product: CASSPRGRGTYEQYF. The rearrangement links TRBV5-4 to TRBJ2-7, with TRBD1 matching over 7 bases. Germline values: CDR1 SGHNT, CDR2 YYREEE (reference sequence). The V and J ends lost 4 bases and 2 bases, in that order; junction bases with no gene match: 9. This CDR3 region has 15 residues.

The V and J genes are TRBV6-1 and TRBJ2-3; 8 nucleotides align to TRBD2. This CDR3 region has 14 residues. Germline V lookup: CDR1 MNHNS, CDR2 SASEGT. J lost 4 bases, V lost 7 bases, and 7 bases had no gene match. DNA of the CDR3: TGTGCCAGCACCCCCGGGGGGGCCGCAGATACGCAGTATTTT. Translation: CASTPGGAADTQYF.

This clone has just one count. The chain combines TRBV4-1 with TRBJ2-7; 9 bases are shared with TRBD1. The germline V gene encodes CDR1 MGHRA and CDR2 YSYEKL. Losses at the gene ends were 5 bases for V and 5 bases for J; bases not matched to a gene: 10. The CDR3 extends over 15 amino acids. The CDR3 DNA reads as TGCGCCAGCAGCAAAGCCGGGACAGGGTACCACGAGCAGTACTTC. Protein sequence: CASSKAGTGYHEQYF.

CDR3 in amino acids: CASRKRDRVVTEAFF. CDR3 DNA sequence: TGTGCCAGCAGAAAACGGGACAGGGTCGTAACTGAAGCTTTCTTT. The chain recombines TRBV27 with TRBJ1-1, with 9 bases that match TRBD1. The germline V gene encodes CDR1 MNHEY and CDR2 SMNVEV (reference sequence). V dropped 6 bases and J dropped 5; count of bases not matched to a gene: 10. The CDR3 consists of 15 residues.

The chain couples TRBV7-2 to TRBJ2-7, with TRBD2 as a possible D gene (6 bases). Per germline, CDR1 SGHTA and CDR2 FQGNSA. Trimming pared 5 bases from V and 1 base from J, leaving 15 bases between. The CDR3 length is 15 residues. The DNA of the CDR3 is TGTGCCAGCAGCCTCGGGCCGGGGGAGTCCTACGAGCAGTACTTC. It encodes CASSLGPGESYEQYF.

This clone was seen a few times. J is TRBJ1-5 and V is TRBV15; 7 positions agree with TRBD1. The germline gives CDR1 LNHNV, CDR2 YYDKDF (reference sequence). Trimming took 7 bases from V and 5 from J; bases not matched to a gene: 8. The CDR3 totals 14 residues. The CDR3 DNA follows: TGTGCCACCAACCTGGGACAGAGAGATCAGCCCCAGCATTTT. Protein product: CATNLGQRDQPQHF. Full variable domain (outside the CDR3, taken from reference TRBV15 and TRBJ1-5): DAMVIQNPRYQVTQFGKPVTLSCSQTLNHNVMYWYQQKSSQAPKLLFHYYDKDFNNEADTPDNFQSRRPNTSFCFLDIRSPGLGDTAMYLCATNLGQRDQPQHFGDGTRLSIL.

This clone is termed medium-sized (0.01 to 0.1%). CDR3 DNA sequence: TGCGCCAGCAGTGACGGGACAGGGGTTGGTGGAACTGAAGCTTTCTTT. Translating it yields CASSDGTGVGGTEAFF. The chain couples TRBV10-2 to TRBJ1-1; 10 nucleotides match TRBD1. Germline trimming cut 3 bases from V and 5 bases from J; bases unmatched to any gene: 9. Germline assignment: CDR1 WSHSY and CDR2 SAAADI. This CDR3 is 16 amino acids long.

This chain joins TRBV18 and TRBJ1-1, with 8 positions matching TRBD1. J was trimmed by 4 bases and V by 5 bases; bases with no gene match: 6. CDR1 and CDR2 from the germline V gene are KGHSH and LQKENI. This CDR3 region has 14 residues. This CDR3 is CASSVQGEVTEAFF. CDR3 sequence (DNA): TGTGCCAGCTCAGTACAGGGGGAGGTCACTGAAGCTTTCTTT.

A note on this clone: Relative to the germline gene, one junction end is altered; a read error may explain this. Other DNA sequences in the same sample also yield this CDR3. The V and J genes are TRBV6-6 and TRBJ2-7; no clear D. Germline CDR1 reads MNHNY; CDR2 reads SVGAGI (reference sequence). This CDR3 spans 12 amino acids. CDR3 in DNA: TGTGCCAGCAGTGAGACACTCTACGAGCAGTATTTC. Translating it yields CASSETLYEQYF.

V usage is TRBV4-1 and J usage is TRBJ2-7, with D possibly matching TRBD1 (6 bases). Germline V gene data show CDR1 as MGHRA and CDR2 as YSYEKL. This CDR3 has 13 residues. The V end was cut by 4 bases, the J end by 6 bases, with 13 bases between. CDR3 DNA sequence: TGCGCCAGCAGCCTCCCGGGCAGGGGCGAGCAGTACTTC. Its translation: CASSLPGRGEQYF.

The chain couples TRBV5-1 to TRBJ2-2; 9 bases match TRBD2. CDR1 SGHRS and CDR2 YFSETQ come from the germline V gene. The CDR3 totals 17 residues. Trimming cost V 2 bases and J 5 bases; bases outside gene matches: 10. Here the CDR3 reads CASSFSGSTSKTGELFF. CDR3 in DNA: TGCGCCAGCAGCTTTAGCGGGAGCACCTCAAAGACCGGGGAGCTGTTTTTT.

The gene calls are TRBV5-4 and TRBJ2-7; the D gene is possibly TRBD2 (5 bases). The CDR3 loop spans 16 amino acids. The V gene lost 4 bases and the J gene lost 0 bases, with 17 bases spanning the gap. The germline V gene has CDR1 SGHNT and CDR2 YYREEE (reference sequence). The CDR3 protein is CASSHVQLGSSYEQYF. Here the CDR3 DNA reads TGTGCCAGCAGCCATGTCCAATTGGGGAGCTCCTACGAGCAGTACTTC.

The chain is built from TRBV19 and TRBJ2-1, with 8 bases lining up with TRBD2. V gave up 6 bases and J gave up 9 bases; unmatched junction bases: 7. The CDR3 consists of 13 residues. The germline gives CDR1 LNHDA, CDR2 SQIVND (reference sequence). CDR3: CASRGGRKGEQFF. The CDR3 DNA reads TGTGCCAGTAGAGGCGGGAGGAAGGGTGAGCAGTTCTTC.

The genes are TRBV7-9 and TRBJ1-1, with D perhaps matching TRBD1 (5 bases). V shed 4 bases and J shed 6 bases, with 9 bases lying between them. The CDR3 runs 12 residues. The germline CDR1 and CDR2 sequences are SEHNR and FQNEAQ (reference sequence). CDR3 coding DNA: TGTGCCAGCAGCTCGACAGATCCTGAAGCTTTCTTT. Translating gives CASSSTDPEAFF.

J is TRBJ1-5 and V is TRBV18; D may be TRBD1 (5 bases). CDR3 length: 15 amino acids. V was cut by 5 bases and J by 6 bases, with 17 bases left in between. The germline gives CDR1 KGHSH, CDR2 LQKENI. The CDR3 coding sequence is TGTGCCAGCTCAACATCGGAGGGGCAGGGTCAGCCCCAGCATTTT. This gives the protein CASSTSEGQGQPQHF.

This clone was detected once. The chain has TRBV4-3 and TRBJ2-7; no clear D gene. Germline CDR1 is LGHNA and CDR2 is YSLEER. V was cut by 4 bases and J by 7 bases, with 14 bases left in between. The CDR3 extends over 13 amino acids. DNA for the CDR3: TGCGCCAGCAGCCCCTACCTTATGTCTGAGCAGTACTTC. Amino acid sequence: CASSPYLMSEQYF.

In its sample, this clone was seen once. The chain couples TRBV27 to TRBJ1-5, with 7 bases lining up with TRBD1. Germline V lookup: CDR1 MNHEY, CDR2 SMNVEV (reference sequence). The CDR3 is 15 residues long. The V gene end was trimmed by 5 bases and the J gene end by 0 bases; junction bases not matched to a gene: 4. This CDR3 reads CASSADRASNQPQHF. CDR3 coding DNA: TGTGCCAGCAGTGCTGACAGGGCTAGCAATCAGCCCCAGCATTTT.

The chain has TRBV20-1 and TRBJ1-2, with D perhaps matching TRBD1 (5 bases). This CDR3 has 11 amino acids. Germline V gene lookup returns CDR1 DFQATT and CDR2 SNEGSKA (reference sequence). V was clipped by 3 bases and J by 6 bases, with 8 bases between them. In nucleotides, the CDR3 is TGCAGTGCTAGCGCGGGGCATGGCTACACCTTC. Encoded protein: CSASAGHGYTF.